One and the same sample provided the 10 T cell receptor beta chains below, sequenced in a study of blood T cells in healthy people across ages. Alongside a J-beta primer mix, a sample-barcoded 5' primer served in a second PCR lasting roughly 6 to 11 cycles. A single record per CDR3 protein comes from TCRdb applying MiXCR to the 5' RACE reads. The sample includes 700,000 or so distinct CDR3 sequences, 22% seen only once; the top ten take about 22%. Material: blood. All receptors come from a man between 65 and 79 years old in good health.

This clonotype was recorded at least ten times. The J gene is TRBJ2-5, the V gene TRBV5-1; 7 bases are shared with TRBD1. The CDR3 runs to 15 residues. The J segment lost 5 bases and the V segment lost 4 bases, leaving 11 bases of the junction unmatched. Germline V gene lookup returns CDR1 SGHRS and CDR2 YFSETQ. The CDR3 spells CASSHGTVVGETQYF. Here the CDR3 DNA reads TGCGCCAGCAGCCACGGGACAGTCGTAGGGGAGACCCAGTACTTC.

A few counts support this clonotype. The rearrangement joins TRBV10-2 to TRBJ2-1, with 8 bases lining up with TRBD2. The closer fit of TRBJ2-7 to the DNA end suggests the J call may be wrong. This CDR3 is 13 amino acids long. CDR1 and CDR2 from the germline V gene are WSHSY and SAAADI. CDR3 bases: TGCGCCAGCAGTTCCCCGGGGGGGAGTGAGCAGTACTTC. It codes for CASSSPGGSEQYF.

This clonotype was counted a few times. The J gene is TRBJ1-3, the V gene TRBV7-2; D is unclear. The CDR3 spans 14 residues. The V gene's germline CDR1 is SGHTA and CDR2 FQGNSA. Trimming took off 3 bases at V and 6 bases at J, with 12 bases between the two ends. The CDR3 here is CASSLMEGANTIYF. For the CDR3, the DNA is TGTGCCAGCAGCTTGATGGAGGGCGCAAACACCATATATTTT.

Note on this clonotype: A read error may explain this, as a much larger clone is one base away. The chain uses TRBV5-1 and TRBJ2-5; possible D gene TRBD2, 5 bases. The germline V and J ends were trimmed by 4 bases and 13 bases, with 29 bases remaining between them. Per the germline V gene, CDR1 is SGHRS and CDR2 is YFSETQ. The CDR3 runs to 16 residues. The CDR3 DNA reads TGCGCCAGCAGCCCGGCCCTGGACGGGATCCGTTACGAGCGGTACTTC. Translating it yields CASSPALDGIRYERYF.

J is TRBJ1-3 and V is TRBV5-4; D not certain. The germline V gene has CDR1 SGHNT and CDR2 YYREEE (reference sequence). The V and J ends lost 3 bases and 0 bases respectively, with 7 bases between them. The CDR3 has 14 residues. CDR3 loop: CASSWAGSGNTIYF. The CDR3 DNA reads as TGTGCCAGCAGCTGGGCGGGCTCTGGAAACACCATATATTTT.

A few counts support this clonotype. V gene TRBV28 combines with J gene TRBJ2-2; 8 bases map to TRBD1. CDR1 is MDHEN and CDR2 is SYDVKM in the germline V gene. With V trimmed by 8 bases and J by 3 bases, 5 bases remained unmatched. The CDR3 contains 14 residues. In DNA form, the CDR3 reads TGTGCCAGCCTGAACAGGGGGGACACCGGGGAGCTGTTTTTT. Protein: CASLNRGDTGELFF.

This clonotype was observed a handful of times. The chain couples TRBV12-3 or TRBV12-4 to TRBJ2-5, with D perhaps matching TRBD1 (6 bases). The DNA end lines up better with TRBJ2-1; the J call may be wrong. The CDR3 is 14 residues long. The CDR3: CASSLPGQRNEQFF. CDR3 coding DNA: TGTGCCAGCAGTTTACCGGGACAACGCAATGAGCAGTTCTTC.

V and J are TRBV20-1 and TRBJ1-3; no firm D call. The CDR3 contains 13 residues. Trimming cost V 6 bases and J 3 bases, with 12 bases left between them. Germline loops: CDR1 DFQATT, CDR2 SNEGSKA (reference sequence). The CDR3 DNA reads as TGCAGTGCCCCGGTCGTTGGTGGAAACACCATATATTTT. Its protein is CSAPVVGGNTIYF.

The chain is built from TRBV3-1 and TRBJ2-3; D remains unclear. Germline CDR1 is LGHDT and CDR2 is YNNKEL (reference sequence). The germline V and J ends were trimmed by 3 bases and 1 base, with 8 bases remaining between them. The length of the CDR3 is 14 residues. This CDR3 is CASSHKGRTDTQYF. The DNA for the CDR3 is TGTGCCAGCAGCCACAAAGGGCGCACAGATACGCAGTATTTT.

The chain has TRBV6-4 and TRBJ2-1; TRBD2 matches at 9 bases. Germline V gene sequence: CDR1 MRHNA, CDR2 SNTAGT. Unmatched junction bases numbered 8, after V lost 4 bases and J lost 7 bases. The CDR3 loop spans 15 amino acids. This chain's CDR3 is CASSASAGGGNEQFF. Written as DNA, the CDR3 is TGTGCCAGCAGTGCTTCAGCGGGGGGCGGAAATGAGCAGTTCTTC.